This T cell receptor (beta chain) originates from a study of blood T cell repertoires in COVID-19. Profiling relied on immunoSEQ multiplex PCR, and the TCRdb table lists in-frame clones only, not all of them. The data hold around 310,000 clones, with 70% to 90% observed a single time. The recovered donors of Cohort 3 showed two negative PCRs, clearance, or symptom resolution. The sample was PBMCs or T cells enriched from blood (not recorded which). The sequence came from a woman aged 40 to 49 who had recovered from COVID-19.

CDR3 sequence reads: CAASGQRAGYTF. The CDR3, as DNA: TGTGCCGCCTCGGGACAACGGGCTGGCTACACCTTC. The V and J genes are TRBV30 and TRBJ1-2; D is perhaps TRBD1 (6 bases). Trimming stripped 8 bases from V and 7 bases from J, with 17 bases between. The CDR3 has 12 amino acids. Germline V lookup: CDR1 GTSNPN, CDR2 SVGIG (reference sequence). Full variable domain (outside the CDR3, taken from reference TRBV30 and TRBJ1-2): SQTIHQWPATLVQPVGSPLSLECTVEGTSNPNLYWYRQAAGRGLQLLFYSVGIGQISSEVPQNLSASRPQDRQFILSSKKLLLSDSGFYLCAASGQRAGYTFGSGTRLTVV.